The present TCR beta chain was sequenced within a study of cytomegalovirus exposure and HLA in healthy donors (dated by TCRdb to 2015 to 2018). Regarding the study in general: In an earlier analysis of 587 of the donors, 250 to 350 Gb of sequence data and some 120 million unique TCR beta sequences from about 190 million T cells were reported. To decide whether each TCR beta V gene segment behaved as functional or pseudogenic, an earlier analysis of some 600 of the donors relied on high-throughput TCR beta sequencing. In addition to the first cohort of 666 subjects, a separate validation cohort of 100 to 150 different subjects was used. The number of donors typed differed by locus, with roughly 629-640 for A, B, C, DRB1 and DQB1, roughly 550 for DQA1, 606 for DPA1, and some 450 for DPB1. The T cell repertoires of under 700 subjects were profiled by immunosequencing and related to cytomegalovirus serostatus. On average, roughly 240,000 unique TCR beta nucleotide sequences were sequenced per donor among a few hundred genotyped donors of the cohort, with roughly 18% of those sequences being non-productive. A later analysis re-analyzed previously published TCR beta repertoires from roughly 630 donors and added high-resolution HLA genotyping to study TCR occurrence patterns. Rather than using new phenotypic data, the later analysis identified candidate immune exposures from TCR beta sequences and from how often those sequences occurred across donors. HLA typing included class I and class II loci at four-digit resolution. The aim of the study was to test whether cataloging public T cell receptors could identify signatures of past pathogen exposure. A later genetic analysis used genome-wide SNP genotypes for 398 of the 666 donors, treating that subset as a discovery cohort. Of the 300 to 400 genotyped donors, over 65% fell in the genetic ancestry cluster associated with self-reported Caucasian donors. To predict cytomegalovirus infection status, the study combined high-throughput TCR immunosequencing, statistical association of individual TCRs with disease status, and machine learning. Alongside the repertoire data, information on donor age, sex, ethnicity and CMV serostatus was compiled. About 330 gigabases of sequencing data and 91 million or so unique TCR sequences made up an early release that covered over 550 HLA-typed donors. Four to six DR-DQ haplotypes were handled as single units for association and clustering, since linkage in the cohort was strong. Every repertoire in the discovery cohort had been generated on one and the same sequencing platform.

Library prep was done by the immunoSEQ multiplex PCR assay. For the multiplex PCR, a mixture combining 60 forward primers for TCR Vbeta segments and 13 reverse primers for TCR Jbeta segments was used. The CDR3 region of rearranged TCR beta genes was amplified from genomic DNA by a multiplex PCR assay. The Illumina HiSeq System was used to sequence the amplified TCR beta libraries as 87-base-pair reads. On the authors' methods: A later analysis tallied around 82 million unique TCR beta chains across the 666 repertoires, and about 12 million of those chains were shared by two or more donors. To remove PCR and sequencing errors, raw reads were error-corrected and collapsed into unique sequences using a nearest-neighbor algorithm that merged closely related sequences. V, D and J gene segments were assigned by aligning CDR3 sequences to IMGT reference sequences. For a sequence to be retained, a match of at least six nucleotides to both a V gene segment and a J gene segment was required. Rearrangements were called productive when the CDR3 lacked stop codons and stayed in frame with V and J; all others were non-productive. CDR3 was defined according to IMGT convention as the region running from the second conserved V-encoded cysteine to the conserved J-encoded phenylalanine. The earlier analysis of 550 to 650 of the donors excluded any sequence lacking an unambiguous match to a single V gene segment. In an earlier analysis of more than 500 of the donors, a V segment was called functional when productive rearrangements were above 56.7%, and segregating when the standard deviation between donors exceeded 5%. A statistical classification framework was developed to diagnose cytomegalovirus status using the catalog of TCR beta chain sequences. In a later analysis, V and J genes were assigned by comparing TCR nucleotide sequences against IMGT/GENE-DB human TR gene sequences. Using the TCRdist pipeline, a later analysis assigned CDR3 sequences along with most-parsimonious VDJ recombination scenarios. A later analysis defined each TCR beta chain by its CDR3 amino acid sequence plus V-gene family, and excluded reads lacking a unique V-gene family. In a later analysis, approximately 590 highly shared, low-generation-probability nucleotide sequences were removed to address suspected cross-contamination and a sequencing artifact. For each public chain, a later analysis derived a clonal expansion index from normalized ranks of inferred template counts within each repertoire. In a later analysis, generation probabilities were computed with a VDJ recombination model fitted to out-of-frame rearrangements, and the resulting probabilities were checked against IGoR. In a later analysis, TCR-TCR, TCR-HLA and TCR-CMV co-occurrence was scored with hypergeometric tests, and a repertoire-size bias correction was applied to TCR pairs. In a later analysis, false discovery rates were estimated by permuting HLA or CMV assignments 20 times. In a later analysis, co-occurring TCRs were grouped using DBSCAN, with TCRdist sequence similarity added in when clustering inside HLA-allele-positive subsets. Co-occurrence clustering excluded repertoires with fewer than 30,000 or more than 120,000 public chains, plus five with anomalous nucleotide sharing. In its TCRdb copy, this immuneACCESS table keeps in-frame sequences only and misses some clones. Where compared with another copy, unresolved V genes explain less than half of these, and the others have no known cause. The V and J calls and clone size come from that table; D and trimming were worked out from the DNA. The sample table holds 100,000 to 150,000 clones, of which over 70% were seen once. 4% to 4.5% of the sample is held by the ten biggest clonotypes.

The cohort consisted of 650 to 700 healthy bone marrow donors. All cohort members were sampled while nominally healthy, although unrecorded immune exposures were likely present. The donor was CMV seronegative and was included in the group of around 320 seronegative cohort members. A peripheral blood sample was collected from each donor, and TCR beta sequencing was performed on peripheral blood mononuclear cells. The Qiagen DNeasy Blood Extraction Kit was used to extract genomic DNA from the blood cell samples. In the germline V gene, CDR1 corresponds to SGHDN and CDR2 to FVKESK. Reading from cysteine to phenylalanine, the CDR3 counts 16 amino acids. Of the read, only the CDR3 DNA is kept; its 48 bases are in frame from base 1. The V end loses 4 bases and the J end loses 2 bases, and a stretch of 16 bases separates them. General conclusions and limits of the study: According to a later genetic analysis, donors in an Asian-associated ancestry cluster had fewer N-insertions in productive TCRs than the approximately 690-donor mean. In an earlier analysis of 587 of the donors, most TCR beta V segments appeared in productive rearrangements about 90% or about 30% of the time, broadly matching IMGT annotations. Most TCR sequences were seen in very few donors, while some public TCRs were found in many individuals. Linkage disequilibrium might explain the correlated functional status among segregating V segments, but an unknown experimental factor could not be ruled out. When HLA alleles, especially DR and DQ, strongly co-occurred, TCR associations were difficult to assign to individual alleles. According to a later analysis, parvovirus B19, influenza, CMV and Epstein-Barr virus appeared linked to several top co-occurrence clusters. The cohort was sequenced for TCR beta chains only, and without alpha or paired-chain data the features that could be detected were limited. Sequencing depth was assumed to be roughly uniform across donors in the presence/absence analyses, though that assumption may not hold. The authors suggested that the approach could potentially be extended to other disease states and immunological phenotypes. A total of 150 to 200 TCR beta chains were listed by the study as associated with cytomegalovirus. Three of the identified cytomegalovirus-associated TCR beta chains were confirmed in vitro to be specific for cytomegalovirus antigens. The classifier was reported to diagnose cytomegalovirus status with high specificity and sensitivity in both the original and validation cohorts. Because counts were too low, approximately 18 rarely observed V segments, including chromosome 9 orphons, were excluded from the earlier analysis of 587 of the donors. A cluster of highly shared sequence variants was judged likely to be a technical artifact of the sequencing pipeline. In a later analysis, HLA-associated TCR beta chains were found to be more clonally expanded and to have lower generation probabilities than equally common non-associated chains. In a later genetic analysis, a missense DCLRE1C variant was associated with V-gene and J-gene trimming of TCR beta chains, and the association was replicated in an independent cohort. In a later analysis, most CMV-associated TCR beta chains were found to appear HLA-restricted, with HLA associations seemingly driven largely by CMV exposure. At a false discovery rate of 0.05, a later analysis linked roughly 17,000 TCR beta sequences to specific HLA alleles. HLA typing was unavailable for some donors at each locus, so association tests used only the typed subset. In a later analysis, TCR association rates were found to vary across HLA loci, with the most associated TCRs seen for DRB1 alleles and the fewest for HLA-C alleles. The only immune exposure information available for the cohort was CMV serostatus. A further reported finding was that TCR beta sequences accurately predicted the HLA-A and HLA-B alleles for most subjects in the first cohort. Some IMGT-functional V segments, including TRBV6-2 and TRBV6-3, could not be told apart with the 87-base-pair reads, so those segments were excluded.

Comment on this clone: Its antigen is not yet known. Base quality data are lacking; no much larger clone is found one base away.

This TCR came from a woman in her forties in good health and CMV-seronegative. This receptor chain uses TRBV14 and TRBJ2-3; a weak D assignment points to TRBD1 (5 bases agree). The sequenced sample consisted of PBMCs. For the CDR3, the sequence is CASSRWGSPYTDTQYF. The nucleotide sequence is given as TGTGCCAGCAGCCGTTGGGGCAGCCCATACACAGATACGCAGTATTTT.